Presented here are 32 T cell receptor beta chains from one specimen sequenced in a study of blood T cell repertoires in COVID-19. Method: immunoSEQ multiplex PCR; TCRdb's copy keeps in-frame clones and lacks some. The table has over 200,000 clones, about nine tenths seen once. The specimen sequenced was PBMCs or T cells enriched from blood (not recorded which). The receptors derive from a woman aged 25 to 45 with acute COVID-19.

The chain couples TRBV7-6 to TRBJ1-1; no reliable D call. Trimming took off 3 bases at V and 1 base at J, with 9 bases between the two ends. CDR3 size: 14 residues. CDR1 and CDR2 (germline): SGHVS, FNYEAQ. As DNA, the CDR3 is TGTGCCAGCAGCTTCGAAGAGGGGAACACTGAAGCTTTCTTT. As protein: CASSFEEGNTEAFF.

The chain is built from TRBV21-1 and TRBJ1-5; the table calls TRBD1, which could not be checked here. TRBV21-1 is classified as a pseudogene. CDR3 size: 17 residues. CDR3 region: CASSKGLTELGNQPQHF. In DNA, the CDR3 is TGTGCCAGCAGCAAAGGTTTGACAGAACTGGGCAATCAGCCCCAGCATTTT.

This chain joins TRBV6-5 and TRBJ2-7; 8 nucleotides agree with TRBD1. The V gene's germline CDR1 is MNHEY and CDR2 SVGAGI. Trimming removed 5 bases from V and 6 bases from J; junction bases left unmatched: 6. The CDR3 runs to 13 residues. For the CDR3, the DNA is TGTGCCAGCAGTCAACAGGGGGAATCCGAGCAGTACTTC. Translating it yields CASSQQGESEQYF.

This chain links TRBV14 with TRBJ2-5; D is possibly TRBD2 (6 bases). CDR1 and CDR2 (germline): SGHDN, FVKESK. Trimming removed 1 base from V and 8 bases from J, with 26 bases in between. This CDR3 spans 18 amino acids. In DNA form, the CDR3 reads TGTGCCAGCAGCCAAGTCGGGGGACGGAGGGGACCCATGGGAACCCAGTACTTC. This gives the protein CASSQVGGRRGPMGTQYF.

The V call is TRBV12-3 or TRBV12-4, the J call TRBJ1-4; a possible D gene is TRBD1 (6 bases). V was shortened by 5 bases and J by 7 bases, with 8 bases between the two germline ends. The CDR3 totals 12 residues. In nucleotides, the CDR3 is TGTGCCAGCAGTAGGGGGACTGAAAAACTGTTTTTT. The encoded protein is CASSRGTEKLFF.

V and J are TRBV7-9 and TRBJ2-7; 11 bases are shared with TRBD1. The J segment lost 5 bases and the V segment lost 6 bases, leaving 6 bases of the junction unmatched. From germline, CDR1 is SEHNR and CDR2 FQNEAQ (reference sequence). This CDR3 comprises 14 residues. Written as DNA, the CDR3 is TGTGCCAGCAGGCACGGGACAGGGGGAGACGAGCAGTACTTC. As protein: CASRHGTGGDEQYF. The full variable domain, rest sourced from reference TRBV7-9 and TRBJ2-7, is DTGVSQNPRHKITKRGQNVTFRCDPISEHNRLYWYRQTLGQGPEFLTYFQNEAQLEKSRLLSDRFSAERPKGSFSTLEIQRTEQGDSAMYLCASRHGTGGDEQYFGPGTRLTVT.

This chain links TRBV30 with TRBJ1-3; 7 nucleotides match TRBD1. The CDR3 length is 14 residues. The ends lost 5 bases at V and 0 bases at J; junction bases unmatched: 4. Germline-derived CDR1 and CDR2 are GTSNPN and SVGIG (reference sequence). In DNA form, the CDR3 reads TGTGCCTGGGGACGGGACAGCTCTGGAAACACCATATATTTT. Translated, it gives CAWGRDSSGNTIYF.

This clone appeared a single time. The rearrangement links TRBV4-2 to TRBJ2-1, with 7 bases fitting TRBD2. The CDR3 is made up of 15 amino acids. J was trimmed by 8 bases and V by 1 base; bases with no gene match: 8. The germline gives CDR1 LGHNA, CDR2 YNFKEQ. This chain's CDR3 is CASSQASGPQDEQFF. DNA for the CDR3: TGTGCCAGCAGCCAAGCTAGCGGCCCCCAGGATGAGCAGTTCTTC.

The chain links TRBV18 to TRBJ1-1, with TRBD1 matching 7 bases. CDR3 length equals 15 residues. Germline values: CDR1 KGHSH, CDR2 LQKENI. Trimming at V came to 4 bases and at J to 3 bases, leaving 8 bases not matched to a gene. CDR3 region: CASSLRGDADTEAFF. CDR3 nucleotides: TGTGCCAGCTCACTCAGGGGGGATGCGGACACTGAAGCTTTCTTT.

This rearrangement joins TRBV10-3 to TRBJ1-1; 7 nucleotides agree with TRBD1. CDR3 length: 12 amino acids. CDR1 and CDR2 from the germline V gene are ENHRY and SYGVKD. Trimming at V came to 5 bases and at J to 7 bases, leaving 4 bases not matched to a gene. CDR3 residues: CAISSQGVEAFF. Written as DNA, the CDR3 is TGTGCCATCAGTTCTCAGGGGGTTGAAGCTTTCTTT.

With regard to this clone: Likely a read error: the CDR3 ends without its conserved phenylalanine or tryptophan. The CDR3 protein is CASSFGQRFGSPLHL. The CDR3, as DNA: TGTGCCAGCAGTTTCGGACAGAGGTTTGGTTCACCCCTCCACCTT. The V and J genes are TRBV6-5 and TRBJ1-6, with TRBD1 as a possible D gene (6 bases). Deletions cut 4 bases from V and 9 bases from J, with 16 bases between. Germline V gives CDR1 MNHEY, CDR2 SVGAGI. The CDR3 has 15 residues.

This chain connects TRBV2 to TRBJ1-4; the match to TRBD1 covers 10 bases. Germline V gives CDR1 SNHLY, CDR2 FYNNEI. CDR3 length equals 15 residues. V shed 3 bases and J 4 bases; nucleotides not matched to a gene: 2. The CDR3 loop reads CASSDDRGHNEKLFF. The CDR3 DNA follows: TGTGCCAGCAGTGACGACAGGGGGCATAATGAAAAACTGTTTTTT.

The rearrangement joins TRBV7-2 to TRBJ2-3; 11 positions agree with TRBD2. The CDR3 covers 14 residues. Germline V CDR1 and CDR2: SGHTA, FQGNSA. J lost 6 bases, V lost 6 bases, and 5 bases had no gene match. The CDR3 DNA reads TGTGCCAGCAGTCCAGGACTAGCGGGCGATACGCAGTATTTT. This translates into CASSPGLAGDTQYF.

This chain uses TRBV7-8 with TRBJ1-5; D is ambiguous. The germline V and J ends were trimmed by 2 bases and 2 bases, with 10 bases remaining between them. There are 15 residues in the CDR3. The germline gives CDR1 SGHVS, CDR2 FQNEAQ. CDR3 sequence (DNA): TGTGCCAGCAGCTTATTAACCCAGGGCAATCAGCCCCAGCATTTT. Translating it yields CASSLLTQGNQPQHF.

The chain couples TRBV5-1 to TRBJ1-1; weak D call: TRBD1 (5 bases). The V gene lost 1 base and the J gene lost 3 bases, with 10 bases spanning the gap. This CDR3 comprises 14 residues. Germline values: CDR1 SGHRS, CDR2 YFSETQ. In DNA, the CDR3 is TGCGCCAGCAGCTTGCAGGGCGAGGACACTGAAGCTTTCTTT. The encoded protein is CASSLQGEDTEAFF.

The rearrangement links TRBV29-1 to TRBJ1-4; 7 bases are shared with TRBD1. This CDR3 has 14 residues. The V and J ends lost 4 bases and 5 bases, in that order; junction bases with no gene match: 7. Germline CDR1 SQVTM, CDR2 ANQGSEA. This CDR3 reads CSVVKGARNEKLFF. As DNA, the CDR3 is TGCAGCGTTGTAAAGGGGGCGCGCAATGAAAAACTGTTTTTT.

This CDR3 is CASSYSLPAGTEAFF. Written as DNA, the CDR3 is TGTGCCAGCAGTTACTCCCTTCCCGCGGGCACTGAAGCTTTCTTT. The chain combines TRBV6-2 or TRBV6-3 with TRBJ1-1; D remains ambiguous. This CDR3 has 15 amino acids. Germline values: CDR1 MNHEY, CDR2 SVGEGT. V dropped 0 bases and J dropped 4 bases, with 12 bases sitting between them.

Turning to this clone: Other nucleotide sequences in the sample specify the same CDR3. This chain connects TRBV4-3 to TRBJ1-2, with TRBD1 matching 7 bases. CDR1 and CDR2 (germline): LGHNA, YSLEER. The CDR3 runs to 17 residues. The ends lost 3 bases at V and 0 bases at J; junction bases unmatched: 10. CDR3 nucleotide sequence: TGCGCCAGCAGCCAGAAAGAGGTCAGGGGGGCTAACTATGGCTACACCTTC. It is translated as CASSQKEVRGANYGYTF.

The CDR3 DNA reads TGTGCCAGCAGATCGACAGGGGTGGTTTCACCCCTCCACTTT. It translates to CASRSTGVVSPLHF. V usage is TRBV6-5 and J usage is TRBJ1-6; TRBD1 aligns across 8 bases. Germline trimming cut 6 bases from V and 9 bases from J; bases unmatched to any gene: 7. The CDR3 spans 14 residues. Germline loops: CDR1 MNHEY, CDR2 SVGAGI.

The chain employs TRBV7-9 and TRBJ1-1; 12 nucleotides align to TRBD1. CDR3 length: 15 residues. V was clipped by 5 bases and J by 5 bases; unmatched bases: 6. CDR1 and CDR2 from the germline V gene are SEHNR and FQNEAQ (reference sequence). CDR3 region: CASSQGTGGRTEAFF. DNA of the CDR3: TGTGCCAGCAGCCAAGGGACAGGGGGCAGGACTGAAGCTTTCTTT.

This clone appeared a single time. J is TRBJ2-3 and V is TRBV2, with TRBD2 matching 9 bases. Trimming took 7 bases from V and 5 from J; bases not matched to a gene: 10. Germline V gene data show CDR1 as SNHLY and CDR2 as FYNNEI. There are 15 residues in the CDR3. CDR3 loop: CASKGGGAREDTQYF. The CDR3 bases are TGTGCCAGCAAAGGCGGGGGGGCCCGGGAAGATACGCAGTATTTT.

The chain joins TRBV25-1 to TRBJ2-2; D is unclear. This CDR3 is 15 amino acids long. The V end lost 3 bases, the J end lost 3 bases, and 11 bases lay between the germline ends. Germline V lookup: CDR1 MGHDK, CDR2 SYGVNS. CDR3 amino acids: CASSEGHLDTGELFF. Written as DNA, the CDR3 is TGTGCCAGCAGTGAGGGCCACTTGGACACCGGGGAGCTGTTTTTT.

The chain's CDR3 is CASSSPGAEQYF. Written as DNA, the CDR3 is TGTGCCAGCAGCTCCCCAGGGGCCGAGCAGTACTTC. The chain employs TRBV5-8 and TRBJ2-7, with D tentatively TRBD1 (6 bases). Germline CDR1 SGHTS, CDR2 YDEGEE. This CDR3 is built from 12 residues. Trimming removed 3 bases from V and 6 bases from J, with 10 bases in between.

The rearrangement uses TRBV5-1 and TRBJ2-3; 7 nucleotides match TRBD1. Germline CDR1 and CDR2: SGHRS and YFSETQ. Unmatched junction bases numbered 0, after V lost 4 bases and J lost 1 base. The CDR3 covers 13 residues. The CDR3 protein is CASSGQGTDTQYF. The CDR3 nucleotides are TGCGCCAGCAGCGGACAGGGCACAGATACGCAGTATTTT. The full variable domain, with the rest looked up from reference TRBV5-1 and TRBJ2-3, is KAGVTQTPRYLIKTRGQQVTLSCSPISGHRSVSWYQQTPGQGLQFLFEYFSETQRNKGNFPGRFSGRQFSNSRSEMNVSTLELGDSALYLCASSGQGTDTQYFGPGTRLTVL.

CDR3 sequence (DNA): TGTGCCAGCAGCCCCCGCGGGGGAGCGAACACCGGGGAGCTGTTTTTT. This gives the protein CASSPRGGANTGELFF. The V gene is TRBV7-2, the J gene TRBJ2-2; 7 bases fit TRBD2. This CDR3 region has 16 residues. With V trimmed by 5 bases and J by 0 bases, 6 bases remained unmatched. Looked up from germline, CDR1 is SGHTA and CDR2 is FQGNSA.

A single count supports this clone. This rearrangement joins TRBV3-1 (or the pseudogene TRBV3-2) to TRBJ1-2, with D tentatively TRBD1 (6 bases). There are 14 residues in the CDR3. Germline V lookup: CDR1 LGHDT, CDR2 YNNKEL (reference sequence). Trimming left V 4 bases short and J 4 bases short, with 13 bases between. CDR3 nucleotides: TGTGCCAGCAGCCTCAGACAGGAAGGCTATGGCTACACCTTC. It encodes CASSLRQEGYGYTF.

The chain uses TRBV2 and TRBJ2-5; D may be TRBD2 (6 bases). The CDR3 is 16 amino acids. Trimming pared 2 bases from V and 0 bases from J, leaving 13 bases between. Germline loops: CDR1 SNHLY, CDR2 FYNNEI. This CDR3 is CASSEREWGDQETQYF. For the CDR3, the DNA is TGTGCCAGCAGTGAAAGGGAGTGGGGGGACCAAGAGACCCAGTACTTC.

The chain uses TRBV18 and TRBJ2-7, with 8 bases that match TRBD1. Germline V lookup: CDR1 KGHSH, CDR2 LQKENI. J lost 5 bases, V lost 4 bases, and 4 bases had no gene match. This CDR3 has 13 residues. The CDR3 spells CASSLATGDEQYF. In DNA, the CDR3 is TGTGCCAGCTCACTCGCGACAGGGGACGAGCAGTACTTC.

This rearrangement joins TRBV7-8 to TRBJ1-1; weak D call: TRBD1 (6 bases). The V end was cut by 5 bases, the J end by 1 base, with 14 bases between. CDR1 and CDR2 from the germline V gene are SGHVS and FQNEAQ. The CDR3 is 15 residues long. CDR3 in DNA: TGTGCCAGCAGCCCGACCCCGGACAGGAACACTGAAGCTTTCTTT. Protein sequence: CASSPTPDRNTEAFF.

This chain uses TRBV2 with TRBJ1-2, with a tentative D call TRBD1 (6 bases). Trimming pared 6 bases from V and 2 bases from J, leaving 10 bases between. The CDR3 totals 13 residues. Per germline, CDR1 SNHLY and CDR2 FYNNEI. The CDR3 protein is CASSPQGNYGYTF. The CDR3 DNA follows: TGTGCCAGCAGCCCGCAGGGGAACTATGGCTACACCTTC.

The chain couples TRBV6-5 to TRBJ2-7; no clear D gene. The CDR3 runs 12 residues. Germline CDR1 is MNHEY and CDR2 is SVGAGI. Trimming took 7 bases from V and 1 from J, leaving 8 bases between them. The CDR3 protein is CASIGESYEQYF. The CDR3 DNA sequence: TGTGCCAGCATCGGAGAGTCCTACGAGCAGTACTTC.

The J gene is TRBJ2-7, the V gene TRBV6-5, with 8 bases fitting TRBD2. V trimming: 6 bases; J trimming: 0 bases; junction bases outside the gene matches: 7. Germline V gene sequence: CDR1 MNHEY, CDR2 SVGAGI. The CDR3 runs 15 residues. The CDR3 is CASSLGAGASYEQYF. The CDR3 nucleotides read TGTGCCAGCAGCCTGGGAGCGGGGGCCTCCTACGAGCAGTACTTC.